The text below deals with one T cell receptor (beta chain). What it recognizes is unknown. These data come from a study of T cell responses to AZD1222 COVID-19 vaccine. Notes on the study in general: It was only after the peak T cell response that any repertoires were sampled. Across spike, vaccine-associated CD4 TCRs were found, dominant at 160-218 and 743-854. The study reported that nearly half of spike-specific TCRs target unmutated variant regions. Females outnumbered males among donors, who were mostly white British; clonal diversity was possibly underestimated.

Sequenced by immunoSEQ multiplex PCR; TCRdb stores in-frame clones only, minus some. This sample yields roughly 110,000 clones, of which under 90% are seen a single time; over 4.5% belongs to the top ten. Germline V gives CDR1 LNHNV, CDR2 YYDKDF (reference sequence). Trimming took 8 bases from V and 4 from J, leaving 17 bases between them. The CDR3 length is 15 residues. J is TRBJ1-4 and V is TRBV15; the D gene is possibly TRBD1 (5 bases). The receptor was isolated from an adult in good health. The sample was peripheral blood, taken on day 0 of AZD1222 vaccination. CDR3 amino acids: CATAGRARSNEKLFF. As DNA, the CDR3 is TGTGCCACCGCAGGGAGGGCCAGGAGTAATGAAAAACTGTTTTTT.